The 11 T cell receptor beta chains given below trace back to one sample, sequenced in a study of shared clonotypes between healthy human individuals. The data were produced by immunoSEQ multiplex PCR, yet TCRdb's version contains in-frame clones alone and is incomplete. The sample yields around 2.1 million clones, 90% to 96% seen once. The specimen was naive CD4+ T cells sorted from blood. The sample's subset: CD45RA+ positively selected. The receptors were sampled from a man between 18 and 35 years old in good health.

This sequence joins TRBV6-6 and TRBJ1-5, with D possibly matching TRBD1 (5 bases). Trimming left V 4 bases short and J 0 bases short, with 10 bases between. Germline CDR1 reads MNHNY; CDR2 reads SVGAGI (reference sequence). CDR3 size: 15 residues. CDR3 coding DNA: TGTGCCAGCAGTTCCACGGGGACTAGCAATCAGCCCCAGCATTTT. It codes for CASSSTGTSNQPQHF.

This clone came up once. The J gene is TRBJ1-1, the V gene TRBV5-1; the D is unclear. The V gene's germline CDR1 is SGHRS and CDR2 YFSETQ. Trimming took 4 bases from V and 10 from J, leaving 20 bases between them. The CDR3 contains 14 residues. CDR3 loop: CASSRGEVGVGAFF. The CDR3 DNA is TGCGCCAGCAGCCGTGGGGAGGTCGGCGTCGGAGCTTTCTTT.

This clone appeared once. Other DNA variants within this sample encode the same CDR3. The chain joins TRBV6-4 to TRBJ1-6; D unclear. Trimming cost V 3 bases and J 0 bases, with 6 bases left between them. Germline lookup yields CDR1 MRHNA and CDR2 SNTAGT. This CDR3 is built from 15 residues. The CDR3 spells CASSERSSYNSPLHF. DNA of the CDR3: TGTGCCAGCAGTGAAAGAAGCTCCTATAATTCACCCCTCCACTTT.

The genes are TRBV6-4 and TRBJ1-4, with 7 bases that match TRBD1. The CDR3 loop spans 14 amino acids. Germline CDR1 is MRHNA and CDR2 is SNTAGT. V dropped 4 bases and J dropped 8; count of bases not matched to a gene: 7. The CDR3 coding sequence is TGTGCCAGCAGTGGCCCCGGACAGGTGGAAAAACTGTTTTTT. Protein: CASSGPGQVEKLFF.

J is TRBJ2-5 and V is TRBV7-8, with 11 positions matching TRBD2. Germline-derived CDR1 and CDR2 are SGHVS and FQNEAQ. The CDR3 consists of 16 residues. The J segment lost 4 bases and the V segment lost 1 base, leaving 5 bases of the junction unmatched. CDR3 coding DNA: TGTGCCAGCAGCTTAGGAGTAGCGGGAGGGGGAGAGACCCAGTACTTC. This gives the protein CASSLGVAGGGETQYF.

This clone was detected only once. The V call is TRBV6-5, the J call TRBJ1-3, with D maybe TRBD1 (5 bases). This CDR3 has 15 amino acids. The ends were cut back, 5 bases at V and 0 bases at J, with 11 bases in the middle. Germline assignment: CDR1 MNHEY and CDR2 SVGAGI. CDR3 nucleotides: TGTGCCAGCAGTCTCGGGACGCTCTCTGGAAACACCATATATTTT. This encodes CASSLGTLSGNTIYF.

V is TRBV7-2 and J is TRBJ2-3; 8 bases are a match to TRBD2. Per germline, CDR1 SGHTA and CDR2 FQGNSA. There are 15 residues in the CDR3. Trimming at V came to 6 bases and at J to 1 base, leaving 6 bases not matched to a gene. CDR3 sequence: CASRSDGRGTDTQYF. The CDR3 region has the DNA TGTGCCAGCAGAAGTGACGGGAGGGGCACAGATACGCAGTATTTT.

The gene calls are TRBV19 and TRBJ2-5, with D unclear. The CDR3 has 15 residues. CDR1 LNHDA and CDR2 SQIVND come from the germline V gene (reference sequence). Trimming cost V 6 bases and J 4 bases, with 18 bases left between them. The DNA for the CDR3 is TGTGCCAGTAGCCCCAGGCCGGGCCTGGGAGAGACCCAGTACTTC. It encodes CASSPRPGLGETQYF.

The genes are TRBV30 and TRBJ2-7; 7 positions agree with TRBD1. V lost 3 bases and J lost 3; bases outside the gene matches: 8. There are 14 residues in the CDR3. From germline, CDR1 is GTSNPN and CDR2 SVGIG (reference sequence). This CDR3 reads CAWRGTDKNYEQYF. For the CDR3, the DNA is TGTGCCTGGAGGGGGACAGATAAAAACTACGAGCAGTACTTC.

The CDR3 sequence: CASSPGQRLNEQYF. DNA for the CDR3: TGTGCCAGCAGCCCGGGACAGAGGCTTAACGAGCAGTACTTC. The rearrangement uses TRBV5-4 and TRBJ2-7; 7 bases line up with TRBD1. The CDR3 is 14 residues long. With 4 bases clipped from V and 5 bases from J, the junction kept 9 bases outside the gene matches. Germline assignment: CDR1 SGHNT and CDR2 YYREEE (reference sequence).

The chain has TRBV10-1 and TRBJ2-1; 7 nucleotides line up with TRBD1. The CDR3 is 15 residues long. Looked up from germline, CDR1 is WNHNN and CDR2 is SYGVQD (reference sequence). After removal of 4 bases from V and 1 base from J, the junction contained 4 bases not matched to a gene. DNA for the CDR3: TGCGCCAGCAGTGGACAGGGTGGGTCCTACAATGAGCAGTTCTTC. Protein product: CASSGQGGSYNEQFF.